The 18 T cell receptor beta chains in this list originate from one sample, sequenced in a study of shared clonotypes between healthy human individuals. The repertoire was sequenced with immunoSEQ multiplex PCR; TCRdb's copy has only in-frame clones and lacks some. Altogether some 2,500,000 clones are present, under 95% being singletons, with the ten largest covering around 0.38%. Sequencing was performed on naive CD4+ T cells from PBMCs. Indicated subset: CD45RA+ positively selected. The receptors here all came from a man younger than 35 in good health. Some clones in this sample may be carry-over from other donors' samples.

The chain joins TRBV5-6 to TRBJ1-1; D gene ambiguous. Between the trimmed V and J ends, which lost 5 bases and 1 base, there was a span of 9 bases. Germline V gene data show CDR1 as SGHDT and CDR2 as YYEEEE. This CDR3 has 13 residues. The CDR3 is CASRLGGNTEAFF. DNA for the CDR3: TGTGCCAGCAGGCTGGGAGGGAACACTGAAGCTTTCTTT.

J is TRBJ1-2 and V is TRBV6-1; unclear D gene. The germline V and J ends were trimmed by 1 base and 4 bases, with 4 bases remaining between them. This CDR3 comprises 12 residues. Germline V CDR1 and CDR2: MNHNS, SASEGT. CDR3 nucleotides: TGTGCCAGCAGTGAAGTTGTCTATGGCTACACCTTC. Translation: CASSEVVYGYTF.

This clone was observed a few times. In the same sample, other DNA sequences code for this CDR3. V is TRBV25-1 and J is TRBJ1-5; D call uncertain. From germline, CDR1 is MGHDK and CDR2 SYGVNS. Trimming took off 1 base at V and 7 bases at J, with 5 bases between the two ends. There are 12 residues in the CDR3. CDR3 DNA: TGTGCCAGCAGTGAATCCGGGCAGCCCCAGCATTTT. It encodes CASSESGQPQHF.

This rearrangement joins TRBV5-4 to TRBJ2-1; 7 bases line up with TRBD1. Germline CDR1 is SGHNT and CDR2 is YYREEE (reference sequence). The CDR3 is 11 residues long. V was pared by 3 bases and J by 15 bases, with 6 bases of the junction left unmatched. CDR3 sequence: CASSSGTAPFF. The CDR3 nucleotides are TGTGCCAGCAGCTCCGGGACAGCCCCGTTCTTC.

The CDR3 loop is CASSASGTEETQYF. The CDR3 bases are TGTGCCAGCAGCGCTTCCGGGACAGAAGAGACCCAGTACTTC. V gene TRBV9 combines with J gene TRBJ2-5; 7 bases match TRBD1. CDR1 is SGDLS, CDR2 YYNGEE, per germline. Trimming took 3 bases from V and 3 from J; bases not matched to a gene: 5. The CDR3 covers 14 residues.

V is TRBV7-3 and J is TRBJ2-3; unclear D gene. Germline CDR1 reads SGHTA; CDR2 reads FQGTGA. This CDR3 comprises 13 residues. V was clipped by 5 bases and J by 5 bases, with 11 bases between them. CDR3 region: CASSPESGDTQYF. CDR3 bases: TGTGCCAGCAGCCCAGAGTCCGGAGATACGCAGTATTTT.

J is TRBJ1-5 and V is TRBV27; TRBD1 matches at 9 bases. Germline V gives CDR1 MNHEY, CDR2 SMNVEV (reference sequence). Unmatched junction bases numbered 10, after V lost 1 base and J lost 3 bases. This CDR3 has 18 amino acids. CDR3 in DNA: TGTGCCAGCAGTTTATGGGGCCGACAGGGGGGAAACAATCAGCCCCAGCATTTT. Amino acids: CASSLWGRQGGNNQPQHF.

Notes on this clone: The sample contains more than one DNA sequence encoding this CDR3. The rearrangement links TRBV6-5 to TRBJ1-2; TRBD1 agrees at 11 bases. The germline V gene has CDR1 MNHEY and CDR2 SVGAGI. The CDR3 has 15 residues. The junction had 3 bases not matched to a gene; V was cut back by 2 bases and J by 4 bases. The CDR3 is CASSYGTGGSYGYTF. The CDR3 bases are TGTGCCAGCAGTTACGGGACAGGGGGTTCCTATGGCTACACCTTC.

The rearrangement joins TRBV2 to TRBJ1-5; D is perhaps TRBD1 (5 bases). V was trimmed by 6 bases and J by 6 bases, leaving 15 bases between them. This CDR3 has 14 residues. From germline, CDR1 is SNHLY and CDR2 FYNNEI. The CDR3 is CASSYRDPRQPQHF. DNA for the CDR3: TGTGCCAGCAGCTACCGGGACCCCCGTCAGCCCCAGCATTTT.

This clone has more than one count but fewer than ten. This chain joins TRBV7-9 and TRBJ1-1; D unclear. The CDR3 sequence is 14 residues long. Per germline, CDR1 SEHNR and CDR2 FQNEAQ (reference sequence). The V and J ends lost 4 bases and 0 bases respectively, with 9 bases between them. CDR3: CASSSRWMNTEAFF. The CDR3 DNA reads as TGTGCCAGCAGCTCCCGATGGATGAACACTGAAGCTTTCTTT.

This clone came up once. The gene calls are TRBV14 and TRBJ1-4; 7 positions match TRBD1. V lost 2 bases and J lost 6; bases outside the gene matches: 3. Germline V lookup: CDR1 SGHDN, CDR2 FVKESK. This CDR3 is built from 14 residues. The CDR3 here is CASSQSRGYEKLFF. The CDR3 nucleotides read TGTGCCAGCAGCCAAAGCAGGGGGTATGAAAAACTGTTTTTT.

The V gene is TRBV7-9, the J gene TRBJ1-4; no definite D call. The V gene lost 5 bases and the J gene lost 0 bases, with 13 bases spanning the gap. The germline V gene has CDR1 SEHNR and CDR2 FQNEAQ (reference sequence). CDR3 length equals 16 residues. The CDR3 nucleotides are TGTGCCAGCAGCCCTTCACCTCTTGCAACTAATGAAAAACTGTTTTTT. Its protein product is CASSPSPLATNEKLFF.

This clone was counted once. The rearrangement links TRBV7-9 to TRBJ2-5; D gene ambiguous. Trimming pared 5 bases from V and 13 bases from J, leaving 14 bases between. The CDR3 spans 11 residues. Looked up from germline, CDR1 is SEHNR and CDR2 is FQNEAQ (reference sequence). The CDR3 DNA sequence: TGTGCCAGCAGCCTGGTGGGCAACTGGTACTTC. It codes for CASSLVGNWYF.

The rearrangement uses TRBV9 and TRBJ2-1; TRBD2 aligns across 7 bases. Germline V CDR1 and CDR2: SGDLS, YYNGEE. This CDR3 is built from 15 residues. Trimming cost V 2 bases and J 6 bases; bases outside gene matches: 8. CDR3 sequence reads: CASSVGGSKVNEQFF. CDR3 DNA: TGTGCCAGCAGCGTGGGAGGGAGTAAGGTCAATGAGCAGTTCTTC.

The J gene is TRBJ1-1, the V gene TRBV7-9, with 7 bases identical to TRBD1. Losses at the gene ends were 6 bases for V and 0 bases for J; bases not matched to a gene: 10. Per germline, CDR1 SEHNR and CDR2 FQNEAQ (reference sequence). The CDR3 length is 16 residues. The DNA of the CDR3 is TGTGCCAGCAGATTGACAGGGCCACTTATGAACACTGAAGCTTTCTTT. Encoded protein: CASRLTGPLMNTEAFF.

The chain has TRBV7-2 and TRBJ2-3; D gene unclear. V lost 1 base and J lost 4, with 18 bases in between. In germline, CDR1 is SGHTA, CDR2 FQGNSA. This CDR3 comprises 17 residues. In nucleotides, the CDR3 is TGTGCCAGCAGCTTAGAGACGCGACCCGGTGGGCCAGATACGCAGTATTTT. It yields the protein CASSLETRPGGPDTQYF.

The chain combines TRBV6-1 with TRBJ2-1, with unresolved D. Germline lookup yields CDR1 MNHNS and CDR2 SASEGT. Between the trimmed V and J ends, which lost 0 bases and 2 bases, there was a span of 11 bases. This CDR3 contains 16 residues. The CDR3 DNA sequence: TGTGCCAGCAGTGAAGCTTTGTACACTCCCTACAATGAGCAGTTCTTC. The encoded protein is CASSEALYTPYNEQFF.

The chain has TRBV11-2 and TRBJ2-3; no reliable D call. The CDR3 has 15 residues. Germline V CDR1 and CDR2: SGHAT, FQNNGV. Trimming took 6 bases from V and 6 from J, leaving 19 bases between them. CDR3 in amino acids: CASRPPYRYVDTQYF. CDR3 sequence (DNA): TGTGCCAGCAGACCTCCCTACCGATATGTGGATACGCAGTATTTT.